This TCR beta chain was captured by sequencing in a study of graft-versus-host responses after intestinal transplantation. Study at large: All of the recipients had induction that used anti-thymocyte globulin, then tacrolimus and steroids for approximately 3 years.

A remark on this clone: The antigen is unknown.

Data came from immunoSEQ multiplex PCR; TCRdb stores just in-frame clones and leaves some out. This sample has approximately 60,000 clones, with 85% to 90% found just once. This CDR3 spans 18 amino acids. J lost 3 bases, V lost 6 bases, and 17 bases had no gene match. CDR1 LNHDA and CDR2 SQIVND come from the germline V gene (reference sequence). General study results and limits: Patients who carried graft-donor T cell macrochimerism also had high graft-versus-host to host-versus-graft clonal ratios in their allografts.

This receptor was identified in a human patient who received an intestinal transplant, so some T cells may come from the graft donor. The input for sequencing was PBMCs, taken 26 days after transplant. The V gene is TRBV19, the J gene TRBJ1-3; 7 nucleotides align to TRBD1. CDR3 DNA: TGTGCCAGTAGCTCCCTCATTGCCAGGGGGGCAGGTGGAAACACCATATATTTT. This translates into CASSSLIARGAGGNTIYF.